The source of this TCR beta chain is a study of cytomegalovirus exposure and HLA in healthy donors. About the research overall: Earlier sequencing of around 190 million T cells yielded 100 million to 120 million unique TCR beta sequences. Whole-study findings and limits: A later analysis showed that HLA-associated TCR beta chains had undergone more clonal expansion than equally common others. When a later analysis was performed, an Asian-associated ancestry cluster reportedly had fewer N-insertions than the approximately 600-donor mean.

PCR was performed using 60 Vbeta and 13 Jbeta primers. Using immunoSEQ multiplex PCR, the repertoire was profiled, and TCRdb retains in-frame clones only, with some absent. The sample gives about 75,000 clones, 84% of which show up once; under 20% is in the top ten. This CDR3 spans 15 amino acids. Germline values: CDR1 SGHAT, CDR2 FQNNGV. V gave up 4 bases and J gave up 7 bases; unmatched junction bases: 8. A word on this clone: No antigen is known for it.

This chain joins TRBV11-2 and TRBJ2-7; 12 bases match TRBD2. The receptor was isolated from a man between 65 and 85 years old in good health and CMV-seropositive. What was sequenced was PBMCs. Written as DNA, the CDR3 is TGTGCCAGCAGCTCACGACTAGCGGGAGTGGGAGAGCAGTACTTC. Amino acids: CASSSRLAGVGEQYF.